The source of this TCR beta chain is a study of T-cell memory formation after mild COVID-19. Via MiXCR, TCRdb re-called the 5' RACE reads, giving one row per CDR3 protein. The table includes 250,000 or so distinct CDR3 sequences, roughly 17% detected once. The sequence was collected from a man between 18 and 35 years old who had mild COVID-19 (a few samples of this study predate the infection). Cell type and time point are not known. The sample taken for sequencing was PBMCs or a T cell subset sorted from them (not recorded which).

The CDR3 DNA reads TGTGCCAGCAGCCAGCACAAGCGGGGGGTTAGCACAGATACGCAGTATTTT. The encoded protein is CASSQHKRGVSTDTQYF. The J gene is TRBJ2-3, the V gene TRBV3-1; 9 bases agree with TRBD2. This CDR3 spans 17 amino acids. The V segment lost 3 bases and the J segment 0 bases; nucleotides outside the gene matches: 7. The germline V gene has CDR1 LGHDT and CDR2 YNNKEL (reference sequence).